This T cell receptor beta chain was captured in a study of cytomegalovirus exposure and HLA in healthy donors. Study-wide results and caveats: The study flagged around 150 TCR beta chains as cytomegalovirus-associated. A subsequent analysis found that TCR clusters from the first cohort also tended to co-occur in the 90 to 150 validation repertoires, with about 93% of cluster scores above 0.

Clones were read by immunoSEQ multiplex PCR, and TCRdb kept only the in-frame ones, dropping some. The sample has some 150,000 clones, around 84% seen once. Concerning this clone itself: The antigen remains unidentified.

Trimming cost V 1 base and J 6 bases, with 19 bases left between them. CDR3 length: 16 residues. Looked up from germline, CDR1 is SEHNR and CDR2 is FQNEAQ (reference sequence). V gene TRBV7-9 combines with J gene TRBJ2-7; a weak D match, TRBD1 (6 bases). The TCR originated in a human donor in good health. The material sequenced was PBMCs. CDR3 DNA: TGTGCCAGCAGCTTAGTTATGGGGGCCTATGTTCGCGAGCAGTACTTC. It is translated as CASSLVMGAYVREQYF.